This T cell receptor beta chain was sequenced during a study of long-term antiretroviral therapy in people with HIV. Points from the study as a whole: Once patients were on ART, diversity went higher but still fell short of transplant donor controls. Dominating the repertoire at all time points were the clones that expanded before ART.

Every one of the participants with HIV received treatment in the United States. Prior to DNA extraction, the samples held roughly 1-10 million cryopreserved PBMC. This clone was seen once. The antigen is unknown. They ran version v3.0 of the immunoSEQ assay at survey level. Some clones are missing from TCRdb's copy, which holds only in-frame ones; the method was immunoSEQ multiplex PCR. Among tens of thousands of clones, around 84% were seen once, and the ten largest hold roughly 4.8%. This CDR3 comprises 12 residues. In germline, CDR1 is MNHEY, CDR2 SVGAGI. V lost 6 bases and J lost 2, with 8 bases in between.

The sequence came from a man in his fifties or sixties with HIV. Sequences were derived from unsorted PBMCs, sampled 1.3 years after starting antiretroviral therapy. The chain couples TRBV6-5 to TRBJ2-7; D not resolved. CDR3 nucleotide sequence: TGTGCCAGCAGACGGACGGCCTACGAGCAGTACTTC. Amino acid sequence: CASRRTAYEQYF.